This paragraph reports one T cell receptor (beta chain). What it recognizes is unknown. The data derive from a study of shared clonotypes between healthy human individuals. CD45RO-negative cells were positively selected for CCR7, leaving out terminally differentiated effector memory CD45RA+ cells. All of the donors resided in Nashville, Tennessee, and each was a Caucasian adult. Profiled with immunoSEQ multiplex PCR; TCRdb holds only in-frame clones, not every one. This table holds about 550,000 clones, roughly 95% found once. Overall study results and limits: In having few donors, the study represented limited genetic and exposure-history diversity. Measured sharing among donors was expected to vary with sequencing depth. All-four-donor shared clonotypes had higher generation probabilities than non-shared clonotypes did.

The specimen sequenced was naive CD8+ T cells sorted from blood. This TCR was recovered from a woman younger than 45 in good health.

The CDR3 here is CASSPMNVPEAFF. Written as DNA, the CDR3 is TGTGCCAGCAGCCCGATGAATGTGCCTGAAGCTTTCTTT. The chain uses TRBV14 and TRBJ1-1; D not resolved. Germline lookup yields CDR1 SGHDN and CDR2 FVKESK. The CDR3 contains 13 residues. V gave up 4 bases and J gave up 6 bases, with 12 bases separating them.